These 8 T cell receptor beta chains were sequenced from one sample in a study of shared clonotypes between healthy human individuals. Clones were read by immunoSEQ multiplex PCR, and TCRdb kept only the in-frame ones, dropping some. The profile covers about 990,000 clones, with roughly 74% appearing a single time and 0.61% taken by the ten largest. The sequenced material came from memory CD4+ T cells from PBMCs. Noted subset: CD45RA-negative fraction. All receptors come from a man aged 18 to 35 in good health. Some clones in this sample may be carry-over from other donors' samples.

This clone was detected only once. In the same sample, other DNA sequences code for this CDR3. The rearrangement joins TRBV7-3 to TRBJ2-1, with unresolved D. The germline CDR1 and CDR2 sequences are SGHTA and FQGTGA. The CDR3 sequence is 14 residues long. V lost 2 bases to trimming and J lost 5 bases, with 10 bases between them. The CDR3 sequence: CASSLSGGNNEQFF. The CDR3 DNA is TGTGCCAGCAGCTTATCCGGCGGCAACAATGAGCAGTTCTTC.

On this clone: This may be a read error, as it is one base from a much larger clone. The chain links TRBV30 to TRBJ1-1, with D unclear. From germline, CDR1 is GTSNPN and CDR2 SVGIG (reference sequence). CDR3 length: 12 residues. The CDR3 loop is CAQSAGLTGAFF. In DNA form, the CDR3 reads TGTGCCCAATCTGCGGGGTTAACTGGAGCTTTCTTT. Supplemented by reference TRBV30 and TRBJ1-1, the full variable domain reads SQTIHQWPATLVQPVGSPLSLECTVEGTSNPNLYWYRQAAGRGLQLLFYSVGIGQISSEVPQNLSASRPQDRQFILSSKKLLLSDSGFYLCAQSAGLTGAFFGQGTRLTVV.

This clone was detected ten times or more. V and J are TRBV28 and TRBJ2-7; no clear D gene. This CDR3 spans 14 amino acids. Germline V gene data show CDR1 as MDHEN and CDR2 as SYDVKM. Trimming took off 2 bases at V and 3 bases at J, with 11 bases between the two ends. CDR3 protein: CASSLLLRFYEQYF. The CDR3 nucleotides are TGTGCCAGCAGTTTACTGCTCCGGTTCTACGAGCAGTACTTC.

This chain uses TRBV5-1 with TRBJ2-3; 10 bases fit TRBD2. The CDR3 spans 17 residues. The V and J ends lost 6 bases and 6 bases, in that order; junction bases with no gene match: 16. Germline V lookup: CDR1 SGHRS, CDR2 YFSETQ. Here the CDR3 reads CASTSLVLAGVQDTQYF. CDR3 DNA: TGCGCCAGCACCTCCCTCGTGCTAGCGGGAGTGCAGGATACGCAGTATTTT.

The chain joins TRBV7-2 to TRBJ2-5, with no clear D. V was trimmed by 1 base and J by 4 bases, leaving 10 bases between them. This CDR3 is built from 14 residues. CDR1 is SGHTA and CDR2 is FQGNSA in the germline V gene. DNA of the CDR3: TGTGCCAGCAGCTTAGGATTGGCTGTAGAGACCCAGTACTTC. Encoded protein: CASSLGLAVETQYF.

This chain connects TRBV11-2 to TRBJ1-2; TRBD1 aligns across 9 bases. Trimming removed 5 bases from V and 6 bases from J; junction bases left unmatched: 10. Germline CDR1 reads SGHAT; CDR2 reads FQNNGV. The CDR3 sequence is 15 residues long. The CDR3 nucleotides read TGTGCCAGCAGCCCTACAGGGGGCGCGGAGGATGGCTACACCTTC. Translating gives CASSPTGGAEDGYTF.

The J gene is TRBJ2-1, the V gene TRBV9, with D perhaps TRBD1 (6 bases). The V end was cut by 4 bases, the J end by 5 bases, with 13 bases between. Germline V CDR1 and CDR2: SGDLS, YYNGEE. This CDR3 spans 14 amino acids. In nucleotides, the CDR3 is TGTGCCAGCAGCACCGGGACAACCAACAATGAGCAGTTCTTC. It yields the protein CASSTGTTNNEQFF. Based on the CDR3 plus reference TRBV9 and TRBJ2-1, the full variable domain is DSGVTQTPKHLITATGQRVTLRCSPRSGDLSVYWYQQSLDQGLQFLIQYYNGEERAKGNILERFSAQQFPDLHSELNLSSLELGDSALYFCASSTGTTNNEQFFGPGTRLTVL.

This chain uses TRBV4-1 with TRBJ2-5, with 14 bases that match TRBD2. The CDR3 loop spans 18 amino acids. Germline values: CDR1 MGHRA, CDR2 YSYEKL. Germline trimming cut 4 bases from V and 5 bases from J; bases unmatched to any gene: 12. The CDR3: CASSLEWGLAGVGETQYF. In DNA, the CDR3 is TGCGCCAGCAGCCTGGAATGGGGACTAGCGGGAGTGGGGGAGACCCAGTACTTC.